This passage covers 21 T cell receptor beta chains from one sample sequenced in a study of cytomegalovirus exposure and HLA in healthy donors (dated by TCRdb to about 2017). Libraries were prepared through the immunoSEQ multiplex PCR assay. In its TCRdb copy, this immuneACCESS table keeps in-frame sequences only and misses some clones. Where compared with another copy, unresolved V genes explain less than half of these, and the others have no known cause. In all, the sample holds around 200,000 clones, and 80% to 85% of those were seen once. The biggest ten clones account for 1% to 1.5% of the sample. Sequencing was carried out using PBMCs. All receptors derive from a woman aged 25 to 39 in good health and CMV-seronegative.

The chain couples TRBV7-2 to TRBJ1-1, with D possibly being TRBD1 (5 bases). This CDR3 region has 13 residues. Germline V gene sequence: CDR1 SGHTA, CDR2 FQGNSA. Trimming took 3 bases from V and 1 from J, leaving 6 bases between them. Here the CDR3 reads CASSFRANTEAFF. The CDR3 bases are TGTGCCAGCAGCTTCAGGGCGAACACTGAAGCTTTCTTT.

This clone has only a few counts. This sample also contains other DNA sequences that code for the same CDR3. The V call is TRBV7-9, the J call TRBJ2-7; 9 nucleotides match TRBD1. The CDR3 has 14 residues. Per germline, CDR1 SEHNR and CDR2 FQNEAQ (reference sequence). V trimming: 1 base; J trimming: 3 bases; junction bases outside the gene matches: 1. The CDR3 sequence is CASSLGQGGYEQYF. CDR3 coding DNA: TGTGCCAGCAGCTTAGGACAGGGGGGCTACGAGCAGTACTTC.

This clone was detected only a few times. The V call is TRBV30, the J call TRBJ2-5, with D possibly TRBD1 on 6 matching bases. Germline values: CDR1 GTSNPN, CDR2 SVGIG (reference sequence). Deletions cut 4 bases from V and 1 base from J, with 10 bases between. This CDR3 is 13 amino acids long. CDR3 region: CAWNRVPQETQYF. CDR3 DNA: TGTGCCTGGAACAGGGTTCCCCAAGAGACCCAGTACTTC.

This clone occurred a few times. The chain is built from TRBV5-8 and TRBJ1-2, with D tentatively TRBD1 (5 bases). V dropped 2 bases and J dropped 1 base, with 6 bases sitting between them. The CDR3 sequence is 13 residues long. Looked up from germline, CDR1 is SGHTS and CDR2 is YDEGEE. This CDR3 is CASSFRVNYGYTF. DNA of the CDR3: TGTGCCAGCAGCTTCAGGGTTAACTATGGCTACACCTTC.

The chain uses TRBV5-5 and TRBJ2-7; D is undetermined. The V and J ends lost 2 bases and 2 bases respectively, with 5 bases between them. The germline V gene has CDR1 SGHKS and CDR2 YYEKEE (reference sequence). The CDR3 is made up of 12 amino acids. CDR3 protein: CASSFSPYEQYF. CDR3 nucleotides: TGTGCCAGCAGCTTCTCTCCCTACGAGCAGTACTTC.

J is TRBJ2-7 and V is TRBV4-1; 11 bases are shared with TRBD2. This CDR3 spans 15 amino acids. Germline V lookup: CDR1 MGHRA, CDR2 YSYEKL. V lost 1 base, J lost 5 bases, and 4 bases stayed unmatched. CDR3 protein: CASSQVTSGSDEQYF. The DNA of the CDR3 is TGCGCCAGCAGCCAAGTAACTAGCGGGAGTGACGAGCAGTACTTC.

The chain links TRBV19 to TRBJ2-3; TRBD2 matches at 13 bases. The CDR3 totals 17 residues. From germline, CDR1 is LNHDA and CDR2 SQIVND (reference sequence). Losses at the gene ends were 3 bases for V and 5 bases for J; bases not matched to a gene: 8. CDR3 coding DNA: TGTGCCAGTAGTATCCGGACTAGCGGGGGCCCTAGAGATACGCAGTATTTT. Translated: CASSIRTSGGPRDTQYF.

This clone was observed a handful of times. The genes are TRBV7-6 and TRBJ1-3; tentatively, D is TRBD1 (5 bases). V shed 3 bases and J shed 2 bases, with 8 bases lying between them. Germline CDR1 SGHVS, CDR2 FNYEAQ. The CDR3 has 14 amino acids. CDR3 loop: CASSLQGTGNTIYF. CDR3 DNA: TGTGCCAGCAGCTTGCAGGGAACTGGAAACACCATATATTTT.

This clone appeared once. The V call is TRBV5-1, the J call TRBJ1-3; 8 nucleotides match TRBD1. The CDR3 runs 15 residues. Germline V gene sequence: CDR1 SGHRS, CDR2 YFSETQ. V was pared by 0 bases and J by 7 bases, with 6 bases of the junction left unmatched. CDR3 nucleotides: TGCGCCAGCAGCTTGGTTCAGGGGGCAAAGAACACCATATATTTT. As protein: CASSLVQGAKNTIYF.

This CDR3 reads CASSQEVGPYEQYF. DNA of the CDR3: TGCGCCAGCAGCCAAGAGGTGGGCCCCTACGAGCAGTACTTC. The V call is TRBV4-1, the J call TRBJ2-7; D unclear. This CDR3 is 14 amino acids long. V lost 0 bases to trimming and J lost 2 bases, with 8 bases between them. The germline CDR1 and CDR2 sequences are MGHRA and YSYEKL.

The rearrangement uses TRBV7-9 and TRBJ1-1; D gene uncertain. CDR1 and CDR2 (germline): SEHNR, FQNEAQ (reference sequence). V was trimmed by 5 bases and J by 1 base, leaving 11 bases between them. The CDR3 is made up of 14 amino acids. CDR3 amino acids: CASSPFLGNTEAFF. The DNA for the CDR3 is TGTGCCAGCAGCCCATTCCTAGGGAACACTGAAGCTTTCTTT.

V is TRBV7-3 and J is TRBJ1-1; D remains ambiguous. This CDR3 region has 12 residues. Germline V gives CDR1 SGHTA, CDR2 FQGTGA. V dropped 4 bases and J dropped 4 bases, with 7 bases sitting between them. CDR3: CASSSPGTEAFF. The CDR3 region has the DNA TGTGCCAGCAGCTCCCCGGGCACTGAAGCTTTCTTT.

The chain employs TRBV5-6 and TRBJ1-2, with D unclear. The germline V gene has CDR1 SGHDT and CDR2 YYEEEE. V lost 5 bases to trimming and J lost 3 bases, with 8 bases between them. This CDR3 region has 12 residues. CDR3 bases: TGTGCCAGCAGTGTCGCAGACTATGGCTACACCTTC. This sequence encodes CASSVADYGYTF.

This chain links TRBV4-2 with TRBJ1-2; no clear D gene. Trimming shortened V by 0 bases and J by 7 bases, and 18 bases separated the two germline ends. Per germline, CDR1 LGHNA and CDR2 YNFKEQ. The CDR3 spans 16 residues. CDR3 protein: CASSQDPDAGVGGYTF. Here the CDR3 DNA reads TGTGCCAGCAGCCAAGATCCCGACGCTGGAGTCGGTGGCTACACCTTC.

The chain joins TRBV4-2 to TRBJ2-7, with D maybe TRBD2 (6 bases). Between the trimmed V and J ends, which lost 4 bases and 5 bases, there was a span of 21 bases. Germline lookup yields CDR1 LGHNA and CDR2 YNFKEQ. The CDR3 totals 16 residues. The CDR3 DNA reads as TGTGCCAGCAGCCCCTCCCTCGGGGGAGAGGGAGACGAGCAGTACTTC. Its protein product is CASSPSLGGEGDEQYF.

J is TRBJ1-1 and V is TRBV30; the match to TRBD1 covers 8 bases. Germline loops: CDR1 GTSNPN, CDR2 SVGIG (reference sequence). This CDR3 spans 12 amino acids. Here the CDR3 DNA reads TGTGCATTGGACAGGGCGGTAACTGAAGCTTTCTTT. Residues: CALDRAVTEAFF.

This chain uses TRBV20-1 with TRBJ2-1; 7 bases are shared with TRBD1. This CDR3 has 11 amino acids. J lost 7 bases, V lost 5 bases, and 2 bases had no gene match. CDR1 DFQATT and CDR2 SNEGSKA come from the germline V gene (reference sequence). CDR3 bases: TGCAGTGCTTCACAGGGGAATGAGCAGTTCTTC. This translates into CSASQGNEQFF.

This clone was seen a single time. The chain links TRBV6-1 to TRBJ2-7; no clear D. CDR1 and CDR2 (germline): MNHNS, SASEGT. CDR3 length: 12 amino acids. The V gene lost 2 bases and the J gene lost 7 bases, with 9 bases spanning the gap. Here the CDR3 reads CASSEITAEQYF. Here the CDR3 DNA reads TGTGCCAGCAGTGAAATCACTGCGGAGCAGTACTTC.

The J gene is TRBJ1-2, the V gene TRBV30, with unresolved D. Germline CDR1 and CDR2: GTSNPN and SVGIG (reference sequence). CDR3 length: 11 residues. Trimming took 1 base from V and 8 from J, leaving 8 bases between them. In DNA form, the CDR3 reads TGTGCCTGGAGTGACCAGGTGGGCTACACCTTC. It codes for CAWSDQVGYTF. Based on the CDR3 plus reference TRBV30 and TRBJ1-2, the full variable domain is SQTIHQWPATLVQPVGSPLSLECTVEGTSNPNLYWYRQAAGRGLQLLFYSVGIGQISSEVPQNLSASRPQDRQFILSSKKLLLSDSGFYLCAWSDQVGYTFGSGTRLTVV.

The J gene is TRBJ2-7, the V gene TRBV29-1; perhaps TRBD1 as D (6 bases). The CDR3 spans 13 residues. The V end was cut by 6 bases, the J end by 6 bases, with 18 bases between. Per the germline V gene, CDR1 is SQVTM and CDR2 is ANQGSEA. CDR3 nucleotide sequence: TGCAGCGTCCAGACAGGAGTAGGCTCCGAGCAGTACTTC. Its translation: CSVQTGVGSEQYF.

This chain links TRBV7-6 with TRBJ2-5; no clear D. The CDR3 sequence is 14 residues long. V lost 6 bases and J 0 bases, leaving 11 bases between the germline ends. The V gene's germline CDR1 is SGHVS and CDR2 FNYEAQ. The CDR3 spells CASSRNRDQETQYF. The CDR3 nucleotides read TGTGCCAGCAGTCGGAACCGGGACCAAGAGACCCAGTACTTC.